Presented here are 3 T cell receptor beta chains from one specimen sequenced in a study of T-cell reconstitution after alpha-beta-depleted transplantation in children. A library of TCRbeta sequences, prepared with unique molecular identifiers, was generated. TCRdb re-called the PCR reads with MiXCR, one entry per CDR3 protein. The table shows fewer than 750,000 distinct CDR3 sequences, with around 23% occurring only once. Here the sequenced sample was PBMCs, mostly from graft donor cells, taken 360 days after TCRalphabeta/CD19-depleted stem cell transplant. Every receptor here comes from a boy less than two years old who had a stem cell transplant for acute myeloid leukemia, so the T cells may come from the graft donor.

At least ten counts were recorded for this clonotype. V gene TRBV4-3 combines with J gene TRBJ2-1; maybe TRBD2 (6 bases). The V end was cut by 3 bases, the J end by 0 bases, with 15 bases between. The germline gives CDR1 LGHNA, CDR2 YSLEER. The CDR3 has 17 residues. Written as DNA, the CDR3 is TGCGCCAGCAGCCAGGCTAGCGCCCAACGCTCCTACAATGAGCAGTTCTTC. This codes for CASSQASAQRSYNEQFF.

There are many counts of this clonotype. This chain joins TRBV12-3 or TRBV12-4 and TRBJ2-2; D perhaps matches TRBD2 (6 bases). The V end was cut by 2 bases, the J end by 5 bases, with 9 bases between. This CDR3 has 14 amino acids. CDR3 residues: CASSLTAGTGELFF. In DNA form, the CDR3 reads TGTGCCAGCAGTTTAACGGCGGGGACCGGGGAGCTGTTTTTT.

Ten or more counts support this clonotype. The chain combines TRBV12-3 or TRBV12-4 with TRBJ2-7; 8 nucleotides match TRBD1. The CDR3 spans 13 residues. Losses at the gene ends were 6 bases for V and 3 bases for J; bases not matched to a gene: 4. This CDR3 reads CASSWTGNYEQYF. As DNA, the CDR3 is TGTGCCAGCAGCTGGACAGGGAACTACGAGCAGTACTTC.